This T cell receptor beta chain was profiled in a study of shared clonotypes between healthy human individuals. In the study overall: Three plates each covered CD4 naive and memory; CD8 naive two, CD8 memory one.

Per the original methods: ImmunoSEQ output lacked quality scores and full-length reads, limiting matched filtering. Assay: immunoSEQ multiplex PCR; the TCRdb copy retains only in-frame clones and omits some. V and J calls and clone size follow that table, whereas D and trimming were derived from the DNA. The sample consists of approximately 980,000 clones, 60% to 85% of them appearing once. This CDR3 is built from 17 residues. Trimming cost V 3 bases and J 3 bases; bases outside gene matches: 9. The germline gives CDR1 SGHRS, CDR2 YFSETQ. The gene calls are TRBV5-1 and TRBJ2-1; the match to TRBD2 covers 10 bases. The specimen was memory CD4+ T cells sorted from blood. Subset noted: CD45RA-negative fraction. This sequence originates from a young man in good health. The CDR3 reads CASSSLAGGSIYNEQFF. The CDR3 DNA reads as TGCGCCAGCAGCTCATTAGCGGGGGGCTCCATCTACAATGAGCAGTTCTTC.